This T cell receptor beta chain was retrieved from a study of blood T cell repertoires in COVID-19. Study in general: T cells, B-cell-depleted T cells, or PBMCs supplied cDNA or gDNA.

The germline CDR1 and CDR2 sequences are SGHRS and YFSETQ. The junction had 2 bases not matched to a gene; V was cut back by 2 bases and J by 0 bases. The CDR3 consists of 16 residues. Assay used: immunoSEQ multiplex PCR; TCRdb lists only in-frame clones, some missing. The sample yields approximately 300,000 clones, over 80% seen once. Sequencing was done on a sample of peripheral blood. The V gene is TRBV5-1, the J gene TRBJ1-3; 10 nucleotides line up with TRBD1. This receptor was obtained from a woman between 35 and 50 years old with acute or convalescent COVID-19. CDR3 sequence: CASSLRTGGSGNTIYF. CDR3 bases: TGCGCCAGCAGCTTACGGACAGGGGGCTCTGGAAACACCATATATTTT.